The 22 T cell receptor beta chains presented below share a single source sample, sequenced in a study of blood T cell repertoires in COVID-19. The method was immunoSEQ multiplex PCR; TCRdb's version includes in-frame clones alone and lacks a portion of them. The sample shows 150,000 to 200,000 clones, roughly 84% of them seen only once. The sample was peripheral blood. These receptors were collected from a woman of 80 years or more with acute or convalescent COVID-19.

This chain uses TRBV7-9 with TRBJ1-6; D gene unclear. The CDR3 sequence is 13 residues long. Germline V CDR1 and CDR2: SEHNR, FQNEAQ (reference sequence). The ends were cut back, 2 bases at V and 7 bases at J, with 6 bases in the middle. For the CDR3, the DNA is TGTGCCAGCAGCTTACGACTCAATTCACCCCTCCACTTT. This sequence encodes CASSLRLNSPLHF.

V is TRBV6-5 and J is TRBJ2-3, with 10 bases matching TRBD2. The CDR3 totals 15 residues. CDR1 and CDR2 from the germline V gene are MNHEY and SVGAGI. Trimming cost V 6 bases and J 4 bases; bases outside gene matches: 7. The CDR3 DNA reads TGTGCCAGCAGGACTCTAGCGGGAGTACCAGATACGCAGTATTTT. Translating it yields CASRTLAGVPDTQYF.

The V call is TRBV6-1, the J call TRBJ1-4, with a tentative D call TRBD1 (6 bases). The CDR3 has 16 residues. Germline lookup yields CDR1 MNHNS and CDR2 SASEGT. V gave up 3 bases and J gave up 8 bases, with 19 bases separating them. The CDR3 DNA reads TGTGCCAGCAGTGACCCCCGTGGGGGCGGGGGGGAAAAACTGTTTTTT. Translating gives CASSDPRGGGGEKLFF.

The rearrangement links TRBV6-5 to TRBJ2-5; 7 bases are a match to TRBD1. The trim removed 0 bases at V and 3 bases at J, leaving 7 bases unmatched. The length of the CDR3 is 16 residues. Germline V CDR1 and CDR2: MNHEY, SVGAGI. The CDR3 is CASSYSMAGGEETQYF. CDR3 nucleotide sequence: TGTGCCAGCAGTTACTCGATGGCAGGGGGAGAAGAGACCCAGTACTTC.

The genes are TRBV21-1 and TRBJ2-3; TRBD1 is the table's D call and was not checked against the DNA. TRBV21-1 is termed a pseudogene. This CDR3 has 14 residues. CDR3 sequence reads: CASSIGQGADTQYF. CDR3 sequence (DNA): TGTGCCAGCAGCATCGGACAGGGGGCGGATACGCAGTATTTT.

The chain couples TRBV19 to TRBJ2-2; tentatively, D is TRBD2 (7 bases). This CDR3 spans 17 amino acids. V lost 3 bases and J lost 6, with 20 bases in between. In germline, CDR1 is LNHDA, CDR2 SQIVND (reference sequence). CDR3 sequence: CASSMRGGTFEAGELFF. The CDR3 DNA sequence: TGTGCCAGTAGTATGAGGGGGGGAACCTTCGAGGCCGGGGAGCTGTTTTTT.

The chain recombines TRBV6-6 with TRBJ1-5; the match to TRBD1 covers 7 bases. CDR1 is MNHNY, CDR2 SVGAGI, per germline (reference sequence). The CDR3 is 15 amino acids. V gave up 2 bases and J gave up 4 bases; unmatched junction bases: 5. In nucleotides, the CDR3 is TGTGCCAGCAGTTACGAGGGGGCCGATAATCAGCCCCAGCATTTT. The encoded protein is CASSYEGADNQPQHF.

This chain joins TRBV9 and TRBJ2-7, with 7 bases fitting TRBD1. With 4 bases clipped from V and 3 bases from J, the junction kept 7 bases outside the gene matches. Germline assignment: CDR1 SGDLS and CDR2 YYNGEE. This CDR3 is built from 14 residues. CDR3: CASSSRTGGYEQYF. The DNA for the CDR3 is TGTGCCAGCAGCTCTAGGACAGGTGGCTACGAGCAGTACTTC. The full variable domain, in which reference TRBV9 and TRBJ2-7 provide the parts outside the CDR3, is DSGVTQTPKHLITATGQRVTLRCSPRSGDLSVYWYQQSLDQGLQFLIQYYNGEERAKGNILERFSAQQFPDLHSELNLSSLELGDSALYFCASSSRTGGYEQYFGPGTRLTVT.

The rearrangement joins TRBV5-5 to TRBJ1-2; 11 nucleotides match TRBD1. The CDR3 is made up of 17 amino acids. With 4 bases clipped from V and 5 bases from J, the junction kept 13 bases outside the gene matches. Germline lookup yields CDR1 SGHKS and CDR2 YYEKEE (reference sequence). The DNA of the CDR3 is TGTGCCAGCAGCCTGGGACAGGGGGGATTCTTCTTTTATGGCTACACCTTC. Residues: CASSLGQGGFFFYGYTF.

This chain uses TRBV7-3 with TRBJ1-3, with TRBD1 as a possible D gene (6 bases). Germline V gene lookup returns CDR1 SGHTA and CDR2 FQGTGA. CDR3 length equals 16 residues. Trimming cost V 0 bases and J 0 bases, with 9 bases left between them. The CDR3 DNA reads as TGTGCCAGCAGCTTAACAGGGGGAAACTCTGGAAACACCATATATTTT. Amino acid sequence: CASSLTGGNSGNTIYF. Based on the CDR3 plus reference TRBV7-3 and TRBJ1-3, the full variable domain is GAGVSQTPSNKVTEKGKYVELRCDPISGHTALYWYRQSLGQGPEFLIYFQGTGAADDSGLPNDRFFAVRPEGSVSTLKIQRTERGDSAVYLCASSLTGGNSGNTIYFGEGSWLTVV.

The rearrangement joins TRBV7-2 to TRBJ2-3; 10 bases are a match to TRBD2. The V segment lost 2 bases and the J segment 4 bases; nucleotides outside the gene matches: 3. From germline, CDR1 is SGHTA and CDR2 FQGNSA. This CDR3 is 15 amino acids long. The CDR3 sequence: CASSLQRGGSDTQYF. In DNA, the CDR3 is TGTGCCAGCAGCTTACAGCGGGGGGGCTCAGATACGCAGTATTTT.

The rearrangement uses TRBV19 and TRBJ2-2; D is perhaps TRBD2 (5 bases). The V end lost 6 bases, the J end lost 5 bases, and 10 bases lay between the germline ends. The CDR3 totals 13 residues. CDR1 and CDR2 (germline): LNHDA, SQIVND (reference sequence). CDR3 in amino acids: CASRLSGTGELFF. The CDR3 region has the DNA TGTGCCAGTAGACTGTCGGGGACCGGGGAGCTGTTTTTT.

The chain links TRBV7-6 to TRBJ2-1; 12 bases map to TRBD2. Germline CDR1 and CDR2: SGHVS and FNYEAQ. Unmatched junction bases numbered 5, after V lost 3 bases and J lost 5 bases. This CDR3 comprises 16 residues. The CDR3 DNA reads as TGTGCCAGCAGCTTCACTAGCGGGGGGTTCGACAATGAGCAGTTCTTC. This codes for CASSFTSGGFDNEQFF.

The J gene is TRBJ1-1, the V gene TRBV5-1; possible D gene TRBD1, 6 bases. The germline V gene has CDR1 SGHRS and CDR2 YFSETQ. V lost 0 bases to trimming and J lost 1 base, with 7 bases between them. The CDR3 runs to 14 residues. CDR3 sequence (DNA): TGCGCCAGCAGCTTGGTCAGGGGGAACACTGAAGCTTTCTTT. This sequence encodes CASSLVRGNTEAFF.

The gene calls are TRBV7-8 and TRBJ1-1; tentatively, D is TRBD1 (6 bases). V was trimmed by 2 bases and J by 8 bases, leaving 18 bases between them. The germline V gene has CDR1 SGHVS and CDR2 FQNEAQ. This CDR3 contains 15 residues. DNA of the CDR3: TGTGCCAGCAGCTTAAGCGCGGGGGGCCCTTTCGAAGCTTTCTTT. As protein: CASSLSAGGPFEAFF.

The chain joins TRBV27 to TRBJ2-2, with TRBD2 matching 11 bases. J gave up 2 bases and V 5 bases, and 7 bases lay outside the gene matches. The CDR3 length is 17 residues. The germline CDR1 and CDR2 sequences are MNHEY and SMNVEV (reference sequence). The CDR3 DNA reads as TGTGCCAGCAGTCCCTTTAGCGGGGGGGCTAACACCGGGGAGCTGTTTTTT. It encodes CASSPFSGGANTGELFF.

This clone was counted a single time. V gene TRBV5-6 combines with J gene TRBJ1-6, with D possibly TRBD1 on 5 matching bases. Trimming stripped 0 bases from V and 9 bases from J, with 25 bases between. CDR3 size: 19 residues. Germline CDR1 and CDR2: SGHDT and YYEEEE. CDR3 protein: CASSLAGPGGGIWSSPLHF. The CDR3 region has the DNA TGTGCCAGCAGCTTGGCCGGCCCGGGTGGGGGGATATGGTCTTCACCCCTCCACTTT.

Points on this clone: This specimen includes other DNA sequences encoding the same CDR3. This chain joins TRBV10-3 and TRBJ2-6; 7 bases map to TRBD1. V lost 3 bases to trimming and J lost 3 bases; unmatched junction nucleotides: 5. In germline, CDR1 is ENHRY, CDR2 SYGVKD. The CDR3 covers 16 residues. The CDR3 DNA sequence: TGTGCCATCAGTGACACAGGGGCGGGTGGGGCCAACGTCCTGACTTTC. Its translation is CAISDTGAGGANVLTF.

The CDR3 is CASSSDPRDRVWDYGYTF. CDR3 in DNA: TGTGCCAGCAGCTCGGACCCGAGGGACAGGGTGTGGGACTATGGCTACACCTTC. The gene calls are TRBV5-4 and TRBJ1-2; 9 bases are a match to TRBD1. The junction had 15 bases not matched to a gene; V was cut back by 3 bases and J by 3 bases. This CDR3 region has 18 residues. Germline CDR1 reads SGHNT; CDR2 reads YYREEE (reference sequence). The full variable domain, its missing parts supplied by reference TRBV5-4 and TRBJ1-2, is ETGVTQSPTHLIKTRGQQVTLRCSSQSGHNTVSWYQQALGQGPQFIFQYYREEENGRGNFPPRFSGLQFPNYSSELNVNALELDDSALYLCASSSDPRDRVWDYGYTFGSGTRLTVV.

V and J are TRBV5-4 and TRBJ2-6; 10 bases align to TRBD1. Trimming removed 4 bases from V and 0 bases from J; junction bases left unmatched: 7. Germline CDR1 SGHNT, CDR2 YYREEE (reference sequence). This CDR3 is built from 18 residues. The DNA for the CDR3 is TGTGCCAGCAGCCGCGGGGGACAGGGGAGCTCTGGGGCCAACGTCCTGACTTTC. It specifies CASSRGGQGSSGANVLTF.

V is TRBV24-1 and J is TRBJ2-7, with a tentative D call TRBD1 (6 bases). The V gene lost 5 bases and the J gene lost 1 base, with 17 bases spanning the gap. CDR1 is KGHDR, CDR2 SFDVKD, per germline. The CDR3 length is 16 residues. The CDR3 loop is CATSAIGARGSYEQYF. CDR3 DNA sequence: TGTGCCACCAGTGCCATTGGAGCCAGGGGATCCTACGAGCAGTACTTC.

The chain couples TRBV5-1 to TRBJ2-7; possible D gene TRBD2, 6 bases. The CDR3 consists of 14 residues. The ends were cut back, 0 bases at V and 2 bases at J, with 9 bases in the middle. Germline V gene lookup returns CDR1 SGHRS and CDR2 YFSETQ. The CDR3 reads CASSLVRGAYEQYF. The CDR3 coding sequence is TGCGCCAGCAGCTTGGTGCGGGGTGCCTACGAGCAGTACTTC.